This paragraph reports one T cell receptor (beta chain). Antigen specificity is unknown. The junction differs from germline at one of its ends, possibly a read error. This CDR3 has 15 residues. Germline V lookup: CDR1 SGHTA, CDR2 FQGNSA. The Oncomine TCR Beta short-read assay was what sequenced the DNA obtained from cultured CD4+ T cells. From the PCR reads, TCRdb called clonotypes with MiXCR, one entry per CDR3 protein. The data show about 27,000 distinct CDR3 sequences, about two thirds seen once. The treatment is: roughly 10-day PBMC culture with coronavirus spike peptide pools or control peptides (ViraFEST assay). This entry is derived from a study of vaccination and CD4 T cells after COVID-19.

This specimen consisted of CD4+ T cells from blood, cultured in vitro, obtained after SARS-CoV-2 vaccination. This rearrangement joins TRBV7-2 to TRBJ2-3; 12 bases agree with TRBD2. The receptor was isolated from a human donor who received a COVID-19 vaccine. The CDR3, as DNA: TGTGCCAGCAGCCCTAGCGGGGGGGCCCCAGATACGCGGTATTTT. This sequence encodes CASSPSGGAPDTRYF.